Each of the 8 T cell receptor beta chains below was sequenced from the same sample in a study of cytomegalovirus exposure and HLA in healthy donors. Primers for the PCR totalled 60 Vbeta and 13 Jbeta. Repertoires were generated with immunoSEQ multiplex PCR, while TCRdb's copy carries only in-frame clones and drops some. The sample has some 150,000 clones; about four fifths are singletons. Input material: PBMCs. The receptors here all came from a woman in her forties or fifties in good health and CMV-seronegative.

The chain combines TRBV16 with TRBJ2-7, with TRBD1 identical over 10 bases. Germline V gives CDR1 KGHSY, CDR2 FQNENV. The CDR3 extends over 15 amino acids. J was trimmed by 1 base and V by 2 bases; bases with no gene match: 2. The CDR3: CASSQRDRGSYEQYF. CDR3 coding DNA: TGTGCCAGCAGCCAACGGGACAGGGGTTCCTACGAGCAGTACTTC.

The chain is built from TRBV7-3 and TRBJ1-1, with 8 nucleotides matching TRBD1. V was pared by 4 bases and J by 1 base, with 20 bases of the junction left unmatched. The CDR3 sequence is 20 residues long. Germline lookup yields CDR1 SGHTA and CDR2 FQGTGA. CDR3: CASSSTPFGQGGERNTEAFF. The CDR3 DNA reads TGTGCCAGCAGCTCAACTCCTTTTGGACAGGGCGGCGAGCGGAACACTGAAGCTTTCTTT.

This rearrangement joins TRBV19 to TRBJ1-1, with 8 positions matching TRBD1. The V and J ends lost 4 bases and 3 bases, in that order; junction bases with no gene match: 13. The CDR3 has 17 amino acids. Looked up from germline, CDR1 is LNHDA and CDR2 is SQIVND (reference sequence). The CDR3 DNA reads TGTGCCAGTAGTACCATTAGGACAGGGTTCTTTGACACTGAAGCTTTCTTT. Protein product: CASSTIRTGFFDTEAFF.

The chain has TRBV29-1 and TRBJ2-7; TRBD1 matches 10 bases. Germline assignment: CDR1 SQVTM and CDR2 ANQGSEA. After removal of 4 bases from V and 5 bases from J, the junction contained 8 bases not matched to a gene. This CDR3 has 14 amino acids. CDR3 sequence: CSVGRGTGVNEQYF. The DNA of the CDR3 is TGCAGCGTTGGTCGGGGGACAGGGGTTAACGAGCAGTACTTC.

This chain joins TRBV28 and TRBJ2-5; possibly TRBD2 for D (6 bases). V was trimmed by 5 bases and J by 1 base, leaving 11 bases between them. The V gene's germline CDR1 is MDHEN and CDR2 SYDVKM. The CDR3 consists of 14 residues. CDR3 DNA sequence: TGTGCCAGCAGTGGGGGAGGTATCCAAGAGACCCAGTACTTC. Translated, it gives CASSGGGIQETQYF.

The gene calls are TRBV18 and TRBJ2-2, with D maybe TRBD1 (6 bases). The CDR3 runs 17 residues. The V gene lost 2 bases and the J gene lost 1 base, with 14 bases spanning the gap. CDR1 and CDR2 from the germline V gene are KGHSH and LQKENI. This CDR3 is CASSPIGGQLNTGELFF. CDR3 in DNA: TGTGCCAGCTCACCAATTGGAGGACAGCTGAACACCGGGGAGCTGTTTTTT.

The V and J genes are TRBV7-6 and TRBJ2-5; no clear D. CDR3 length: 14 residues. Per germline, CDR1 SGHVS and CDR2 FNYEAQ. Between the trimmed V and J ends, which lost 4 bases and 5 bases, there was a span of 14 bases. CDR3: CASSSPMVGETQYF. Written as DNA, the CDR3 is TGTGCCAGCAGCTCCCCTATGGTCGGGGAGACCCAGTACTTC.

This clone has more than one count but fewer than ten. The V and J genes are TRBV5-8 and TRBJ2-1, with 10 positions matching TRBD1. The CDR3 runs to 15 residues. Per germline, CDR1 SGHTS and CDR2 YDEGEE. V lost 2 bases, J lost 4 bases, and 3 bases stayed unmatched. The CDR3 nucleotides read TGTGCCAGCAGCTTCGGGACAGGGGCGTACAATGAGCAGTTCTTC. Its translation is CASSFGTGAYNEQFF.